Each of the 29 T cell receptor beta chains below was sequenced from the same sample in a study of T-cell memory formation after mild COVID-19. A single record per CDR3 protein comes from TCRdb applying MiXCR to the 5' RACE reads. The sample includes 470,000 or so distinct CDR3 sequences, around a quarter of them seen just once. The sample was PBMCs or a T cell subset sorted from them (not recorded which). The source of these receptors is an adult woman who had mild COVID-19 (a few samples of this study predate the infection). Cell type and time point are not known.

This clonotype showed up many times. The chain carries TRBV7-2 and TRBJ2-1; D gene ambiguous. This CDR3 region has 14 residues. The germline V and J ends were trimmed by 2 bases and 5 bases, with 10 bases remaining between them. The germline CDR1 and CDR2 sequences are SGHTA and FQGNSA. DNA for the CDR3: TGTGCCAGCAGCTTATTGCGGACCCACAATGAGCAGTTCTTC. This sequence encodes CASSLLRTHNEQFF. Full variable domain (outside the CDR3, taken from reference TRBV7-2 and TRBJ2-1): GAGVSQSPSNKVTEKGKDVELRCDPISGHTALYWYRQSLGQGLEFLIYFQGNSAPDKSGLPSDRFSAERTGGSVSTLTIQRTQQEDSAVYLCASSLLRTHNEQFFGPGTRLTVL.

This clonotype was counted a few times. The gene calls are TRBV7-9 and TRBJ2-1; 10 nucleotides match TRBD2. The CDR3 covers 14 residues. Germline CDR1 and CDR2: SEHNR and FQNEAQ (reference sequence). V shed 3 bases, J shed 9 bases, and the junction held 5 bases outside the gene matches. The CDR3 DNA reads TGTGCCAGCAGCTTTAGCGGGAGGCCCGCTGAGCAGTTCTTC. Translating gives CASSFSGRPAEQFF.

This clonotype has just a few counts. V is TRBV5-1 and J is TRBJ2-7; tentatively, D is TRBD1 or TRBD2 (5 bases each). With 0 bases removed from V and 2 bases from J, the gap between germline ends came to 18 bases. The CDR3 has 17 residues. CDR1 and CDR2 from the germline V gene are SGHRS and YFSETQ. DNA of the CDR3: TGCGCCAGCAGCTTGGGGGGAATCCGGGACGGGGCCTACGAGCAGTACTTC. Residues: CASSLGGIRDGAYEQYF.

A note on this clonotype: One end of the junction fails to match germline, which may point to a read error. The J gene is TRBJ1-5, the V gene TRBV12-3 or TRBV12-4; D is uncertain. The CDR3 consists of 15 residues. This CDR3 reads CASSLGLASNQPQHF. The CDR3 nucleotides are TGTGCCAGCAGCTTAGGACTGGCGAGCAATCAGCCCCAGCATTTT.

CDR3 bases: TGTGCCAGCAGTTTGATTTCGCGGGGGAGAAGTTACGAGCAGTACTTC. Translation gives CASSLISRGRSYEQYF. The V and J genes are TRBV27 and TRBJ2-7; 7 bases match TRBD2. The CDR3 loop spans 16 amino acids. V shed 3 bases and J 4 bases; nucleotides not matched to a gene: 12. CDR1 is MNHEY, CDR2 SMNVEV, per germline (reference sequence).

The chain joins TRBV7-8 to TRBJ1-4; D is uncertain. Trimming cost V 1 base and J 0 bases, with 9 bases left between them. The CDR3 covers 16 residues. Germline CDR1 reads SGHVS; CDR2 reads FQNEAQ. The CDR3 protein is CASSLGGWATNEKLFF. The CDR3 DNA follows: TGTGCCAGCAGCTTAGGGGGTTGGGCAACTAATGAAAAACTGTTTTTT.

The chain employs TRBV5-1 and TRBJ2-7, with 9 bases matching TRBD1. This CDR3 contains 14 residues. CDR1 is SGHRS, CDR2 YFSETQ, per germline. With 0 bases clipped from V and 6 bases from J, the junction kept 4 bases outside the gene matches. The CDR3 region is CASSLGRQGVEQYF. The CDR3 bases are TGCGCCAGCAGCTTGGGGAGACAGGGGGTCGAGCAGTACTTC.

This clonotype was counted between two and nine times. V and J are TRBV29-1 and TRBJ1-2; 8 bases fit TRBD1. J lost 4 bases, V lost 5 bases, and 6 bases had no gene match. The CDR3 totals 13 residues. The germline V gene encodes CDR1 SQVTM and CDR2 ANQGSEA. CDR3 protein: CSVSNRGGYGYTF. CDR3 coding DNA: TGCAGCGTTTCGAACAGGGGGGGCTATGGCTACACCTTC.

The genes are TRBV5-6 and TRBJ2-2; TRBD2 matches at 7 bases. CDR1 SGHDT and CDR2 YYEEEE come from the germline V gene. Unmatched junction bases numbered 5, after V lost 5 bases and J lost 4 bases. This CDR3 region has 14 residues. In nucleotides, the CDR3 is TGTGCCAGCAGTTGGGGAGGGTCCACCGGGGAGCTGTTTTTT. Translation gives CASSWGGSTGELFF.

There are a few counts of this clonotype. The V call is TRBV4-1, the J call TRBJ2-1; 11 bases agree with TRBD2. Germline loops: CDR1 MGHRA, CDR2 YSYEKL. Germline trimming cut 4 bases from V and 8 bases from J; bases unmatched to any gene: 10. The CDR3 is 16 residues long. DNA of the CDR3: TGCGCCAGCAGCCCCTCTCTAGCGGGGGGCGTCGATGAGCAGTTCTTC. Residues: CASSPSLAGGVDEQFF.

In DNA, the CDR3 is TGTGCCAGTAGTCCCCGGGACTCCGACTACGAGCAGTACTTC. It specifies CASSPRDSDYEQYF. The rearrangement joins TRBV19 to TRBJ2-7; TRBD2 is a possible D gene (6 bases). Deletions cut 5 bases from V and 3 bases from J, with 14 bases between. The germline V gene has CDR1 LNHDA and CDR2 SQIVND (reference sequence). The CDR3 length is 14 residues.

This clonotype was detected only a few times. The rearrangement links TRBV9 to TRBJ2-3; D might be TRBD1 (5 bases). The V and J ends lost 2 bases and 0 bases respectively, with 7 bases between them. Germline CDR1 reads SGDLS; CDR2 reads YYNGEE. The CDR3 runs to 14 residues. The CDR3 region has the DNA TGTGCCAGCAGCGTGGACATGAGCACAGATACGCAGTATTTT. Protein: CASSVDMSTDTQYF.

The chain links TRBV13 to TRBJ2-3; D perhaps matches TRBD2 (5 bases). V was pared by 5 bases and J by 0 bases, with 12 bases between. CDR3 length equals 15 residues. Germline V gene sequence: CDR1 PRHDT, CDR2 FYEKMQ (reference sequence). CDR3: CASSAPDSSTDTQYF. The CDR3 nucleotides read TGTGCCAGCAGCGCACCGGACTCTAGCACAGATACGCAGTATTTT.

This clonotype was seen more than once but under ten times. This chain links TRBV13 with TRBJ2-1; 10 bases are a match to TRBD2. Germline CDR1 is PRHDT and CDR2 is FYEKMQ (reference sequence). This CDR3 is built from 17 residues. With V trimmed by 8 bases and J by 8 bases, 18 bases remained unmatched. The CDR3 here is CASGASGSGSIRDEQFF. CDR3 DNA sequence: TGTGCCAGCGGGGCTAGCGGGAGTGGGAGTATAAGAGATGAGCAGTTCTTC. Together with reference TRBV13 and TRBJ2-1, the CDR3 gives the full variable domain: AAGVIQSPRHLIKEKRETATLKCYPIPRHDTVYWYQQGPGQDPQFLISFYEKMQSDKGSIPDRFSAQQFSDYHSELNMSSLELGDSALYFCASGASGSGSIRDEQFFGPGTRLTVL.

The chain is built from TRBV27 and TRBJ2-1, with D possibly being TRBD1 (6 bases). Trimming took off 5 bases at V and 0 bases at J, with 14 bases between the two ends. CDR1 is MNHEY, CDR2 SMNVEV, per germline (reference sequence). This CDR3 contains 16 residues. In DNA, the CDR3 is TGTGCCAGCAGTCCTTCGCAGGGGAGCTCCTACAATGAGCAGTTCTTC. Residues: CASSPSQGSSYNEQFF.

Ten or more counts support this clonotype. The rearrangement uses TRBV6-5 and TRBJ1-1; D might be TRBD1 (5 bases). Trimming took 6 bases from V and 1 from J, leaving 18 bases between them. The CDR3 is made up of 16 amino acids. The germline CDR1 and CDR2 sequences are MNHEY and SVGAGI. The CDR3 region is CASRINPGRPNTEAFF. CDR3 nucleotide sequence: TGTGCCAGCAGAATAAACCCGGGACGGCCGAACACTGAAGCTTTCTTT.

This chain connects TRBV7-9 to TRBJ1-2; D gene unclear. With 0 bases removed from V and 9 bases from J, the gap between germline ends came to 11 bases. Germline CDR1 SEHNR, CDR2 FQNEAQ (reference sequence). The CDR3 totals 13 residues. Here the CDR3 DNA reads TGTGCCAGCAGCTTAGCAGATGCCACGAGCTACACCTTC. As protein: CASSLADATSYTF.

The V and J genes are TRBV5-1 and TRBJ1-1; D is possibly TRBD1 (6 bases). In germline, CDR1 is SGHRS, CDR2 YFSETQ. The ends were cut back, 7 bases at V and 0 bases at J, with 28 bases in the middle. CDR3 length equals 19 residues. CDR3 sequence reads: CASAFRYLRQGRLNTEAFF. In DNA, the CDR3 is TGCGCCAGCGCATTCAGGTATCTACGCCAGGGGAGGTTGAACACTGAAGCTTTCTTT.

The chain joins TRBV7-3 to TRBJ2-1; 8 nucleotides agree with TRBD2. The length of the CDR3 is 16 residues. Trimming at V came to 4 bases and at J to 3 bases, leaving 8 bases not matched to a gene. The germline gives CDR1 SGHTA, CDR2 FQGTGA. CDR3: CASSSVAGPHYNEQFF. The CDR3 DNA reads TGTGCCAGCAGCTCCGTAGCGGGACCTCACTACAATGAGCAGTTCTTC.

The genes are TRBV6-6 and TRBJ2-1, with D maybe TRBD1 (6 bases). The ends were cut back, 2 bases at V and 5 bases at J, with 22 bases in the middle. The germline V gene has CDR1 MNHNY and CDR2 SVGAGI (reference sequence). CDR3 size: 18 residues. CDR3 DNA: TGTGCCAGCAGTTACCCAAACCTACAGGGTTTGGGGAACAATGAGCAGTTCTTC. Protein sequence: CASSYPNLQGLGNNEQFF.

This clonotype was counted only a few times. This chain joins TRBV5-1 and TRBJ1-6; D is undetermined. Germline CDR1 and CDR2: SGHRS and YFSETQ. The V and J ends lost 1 base and 5 bases respectively, with 13 bases between them. The CDR3 loop spans 16 amino acids. CDR3 coding DNA: TGCGCCAGCAGCTTGACTTGGGATACTCATAATTCACCCCTCCACTTT. This gives the protein CASSLTWDTHNSPLHF.

The chain carries TRBV20-1 and TRBJ1-1; a weak D match, TRBD1 (5 bases). With 3 bases removed from V and 0 bases from J, the gap between germline ends came to 17 bases. CDR3 length: 16 amino acids. CDR1 is DFQATT, CDR2 SNEGSKA, per germline (reference sequence). CDR3 sequence (DNA): TGCAGTGCTAGTCTTGAAGGGGTTTCCATGAACACTGAAGCTTTCTTT. It translates to CSASLEGVSMNTEAFF.

In its sample, this clonotype was seen a few times. The CDR3 bases are TGTGCCAGCAGCGTAGAGGCAGATACGCAGTATTTT. It codes for CASSVEADTQYF. This chain connects TRBV9 to TRBJ2-3; unclear D gene. The CDR3 loop spans 12 amino acids. Germline lookup yields CDR1 SGDLS and CDR2 YYNGEE. V was trimmed by 0 bases and J by 4 bases, leaving 3 bases between them.

This clonotype showed up just a few times. This chain links TRBV7-9 with TRBJ2-5; D is perhaps TRBD2 (5 bases). The ends were cut back, 1 base at V and 7 bases at J, with 16 bases in the middle. Germline V gives CDR1 SEHNR, CDR2 FQNEAQ (reference sequence). This CDR3 comprises 15 residues. This CDR3 reads CASSLVSAPAGTQYF. The CDR3 bases are TGTGCCAGCAGCTTAGTGAGCGCCCCCGCGGGGACCCAGTACTTC.

V usage is TRBV5-1 and J usage is TRBJ1-1; no definite D call. There are 13 residues in the CDR3. Deletions cut 6 bases from V and 4 bases from J, with 13 bases between. The germline CDR1 and CDR2 sequences are SGHRS and YFSETQ. This CDR3 reads CASKVERVTEAFF. In DNA form, the CDR3 reads TGCGCCAGCAAAGTGGAACGTGTCACTGAAGCTTTCTTT. Full variable domain (remainder filled in from reference TRBV5-1 and TRBJ1-1): KAGVTQTPRYLIKTRGQQVTLSCSPISGHRSVSWYQQTPGQGLQFLFEYFSETQRNKGNFPGRFSGRQFSNSRSEMNVSTLELGDSALYLCASKVERVTEAFFGQGTRLTVV.

This clonotype turned up a few times. V is TRBV6-5 and J is TRBJ2-3; 15 nucleotides align to TRBD2. The ends lost 7 bases at V and 8 bases at J; junction bases unmatched: 4. The CDR3 extends over 14 amino acids. CDR1 and CDR2 from the germline V gene are MNHEY and SVGAGI. CDR3 nucleotides: TGTGCCAGCAAAGGGGGACTAGCGGGAGGTACGCAGTATTTT. Translated, it gives CASKGGLAGGTQYF.

The J gene is TRBJ2-7, the V gene TRBV5-6; tentative D call: TRBD2 (6 bases). Germline V gives CDR1 SGHDT, CDR2 YYEEEE. Trimming removed 2 bases from V and 4 bases from J, with 19 bases in between. This CDR3 spans 16 amino acids. The CDR3 region has the DNA TGTGCCAGCAGCTTAGTTTTTGGACCGGGGGATTACGAGCAGTACTTC. It is translated as CASSLVFGPGDYEQYF.

This clonotype was counted only a few times. The genes are TRBV10-3 and TRBJ1-2; no firm D call. Germline values: CDR1 ENHRY, CDR2 SYGVKD. Deletions cut 8 bases from V and 5 bases from J, with 18 bases between. The CDR3 loop spans 14 amino acids. The CDR3 reads CAIPSPVTGYGYTF. The CDR3 DNA sequence: TGTGCCATCCCCTCGCCAGTTACTGGGTATGGCTACACCTTC.

The chain recombines TRBV10-1 with TRBJ2-5; D is unclear. Trimming cost V 3 bases and J 2 bases, with 13 bases left between them. The CDR3 is 15 amino acids. Per the germline V gene, CDR1 is WNHNN and CDR2 is SYGVQD (reference sequence). The CDR3 protein is CASSDRAVVQETQYF. CDR3 sequence (DNA): TGCGCCAGCAGTGACCGTGCGGTAGTACAAGAGACCCAGTACTTC.